A single TCR beta chain is shown here with its context. This clone occurred a few times. Its recognized antigen is unknown. No quality values exist for individual bases; no much larger clone is one base distant. A single peripheral blood draw of about 120 mL on average was collected from each donor into heparinised tubes. A BD FACSAria II was used to sort naive, central memory, regulatory and stem cell-like memory CD4+ T cells with a panel that included CD45RO, CCR7, CD25, CD127, CD95 and CD27. All sorted populations exceeded 95% purity. PBMCs were isolated immediately by Lymphoprep density gradient centrifugation and stained directly without culture. So that batch effects would be minimized, each experiment stained and sorted samples in pairs, pairing one healthy donor with one patient. This specimen comes from a study of beta chain features in type 1 diabetes listed by TCRdb under 2018. General notes on the study: No differences in mean age, gender distribution, total cell number or subset yield were found between patients and healthy donors. A total of roughly 99,000,000 sorted cells were examined across all samples, and the number of cells per subset was strongly correlated with RNA yield. Regulatory and stem cell-like memory subsets were obtained from only 8 patients and roughly 8 healthy donors, while naive and central memory subsets were obtained from all 28 donors. The study compared TCRB repertoires of sorted circulating CD4+ T cell subsets between recently diagnosed type 1 diabetes patients and matched healthy donors. The research as a whole found: A moderate but significant shortening of TCRB CDR3 length was observed in type 1 diabetes patients in all four CD4+ subsets. Because cDNA was sequenced instead of genomic DNA, activated cells with high expression could be over-represented, although the groups did not differ in activation or CD3 levels. Patients with type 1 diabetes made fewer insertions and deleted more nucleotides at VDJ recombination sites, implying thymic rearrangement abnormalities. The naive, central memory and regulatory TCRB repertoires appeared to resemble one another more closely among patients than among healthy donors. Because small numbers of individuals were included in the HLA sub-analyses, any influence of HLA type on TCRB rearrangement was left unresolved. Shorter templates might be favored by PCR, yet because patient and control samples were amplified and corrected together, any such skew would affect both groups equally.

At the junction V is shortened by 0 bases and J by 1 base, with 12 bases in between. There are 16 amino acids in the CDR3, from cysteine to phenylalanine inclusive. The read is trimmed to its CDR3 DNA, 48 bases read in frame from base 1. According to the germline V gene, CDR1 reads SGHRS and CDR2 reads YFSETQ. The entire amount of isolated RNA was reverse transcribed using the High Capacity cDNA Reverse Transcription Kit, so the sequenced TCRB transcripts were expressed ones. Deep immunoSEQ sequencing was performed on naive, central memory and regulatory T cell samples, with an average of roughly 3.3 million total reads per sample. After sorted cells were lysed in RLT buffer, RNA was extracted with DNase-treated RNeasy Micro or Mini kits, with the choice depending on cell number. Each cell subset was processed on its own to prevent cross-contamination, while patient and healthy donor samples were processed together. TCRB sequences were amplified from cDNA with the immunoSEQ multiplex PCR, producing 87-bp fragments spanning the CDR3 region. The amplicons were sequenced using the Illumina HiSeq platform. The authors' analysis ran thus. Synthetic template baselines were used to correct PCR bias computationally, reads within Hamming distance 2 were collapsed together, and singletons that could not be merged were discarded. Reads were aligned against IMGT to assign V, D and J genes, CDR3 length and insertions or deletions at six rearrangement sites. Within each subset, clonotype counts were normalized to sorted cell number, and only after that were true diversity and Gini coefficients computed with the tcR R package. Repertoire sharing was quantified using the overlap coefficient calculated on TCRB nucleotide sequences. As a proxy for the pre-selection repertoire, out-of-frame TCRB sequences from naive cells were analyzed. Entries here come from immuneACCESS through TCRdb and include only in-frame sequences with V and J called. Some clones fail to appear in such tables; in the studies checked, an unresolved V gene covers under half of the shortfall, and the cause of the remainder is unknown. The V and J calls and clone size are taken from that table; D and trimming were inferred from the DNA. The sample yields about 620,000 clones; less than 20% were counted once. Around 0.095% of the sample belongs to the ten largest clones.

The V gene is TRBV5-1 and the J gene is TRBJ2-3, with no confident D gene call. This TCR was recovered from a man younger than 35 in good health. The sample comprised naive CD4+ T cells from blood. Sample cell subset or site, as interpreted from the label and publication: true naive CD4+ T cells. The CDR3 is CASSLEVYQGTDTQYF. Read as DNA, the sequence is TGCGCCAGCAGCTTGGAAGTCTACCAAGGCACAGATACGCAGTATTTT.